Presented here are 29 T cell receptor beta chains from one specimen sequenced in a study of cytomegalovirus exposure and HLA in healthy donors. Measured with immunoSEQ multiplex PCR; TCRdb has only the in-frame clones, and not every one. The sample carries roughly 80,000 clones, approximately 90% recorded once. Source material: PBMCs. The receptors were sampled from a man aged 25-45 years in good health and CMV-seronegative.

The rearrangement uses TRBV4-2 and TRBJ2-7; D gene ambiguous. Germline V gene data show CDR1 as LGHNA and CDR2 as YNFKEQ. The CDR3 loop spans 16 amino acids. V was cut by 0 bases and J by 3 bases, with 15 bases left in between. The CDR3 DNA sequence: TGTGCCAGCAGCCAAGATCCCACTGGGCCCAACTACGAGCAGTACTTC. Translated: CASSQDPTGPNYEQYF.

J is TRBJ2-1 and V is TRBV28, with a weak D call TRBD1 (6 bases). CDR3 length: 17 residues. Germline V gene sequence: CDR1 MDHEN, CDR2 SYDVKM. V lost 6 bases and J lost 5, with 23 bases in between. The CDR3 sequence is CASSTTGVGGDHNEQFF. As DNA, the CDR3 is TGTGCCAGCAGCACGACCGGTGTAGGGGGTGATCACAATGAGCAGTTCTTC.

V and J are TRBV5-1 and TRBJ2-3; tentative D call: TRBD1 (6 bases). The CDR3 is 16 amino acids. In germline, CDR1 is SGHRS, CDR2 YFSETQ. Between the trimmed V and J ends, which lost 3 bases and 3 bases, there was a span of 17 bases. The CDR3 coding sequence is TGCGCCAGCAGCTCGGAACAGGGAATAGGAACAGATACGCAGTATTTT. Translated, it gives CASSSEQGIGTDTQYF.

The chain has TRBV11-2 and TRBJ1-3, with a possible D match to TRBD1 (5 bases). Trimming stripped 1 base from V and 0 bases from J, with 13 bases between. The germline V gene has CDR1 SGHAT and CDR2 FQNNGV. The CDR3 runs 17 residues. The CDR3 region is CASSLVPSGSSGNTIYF. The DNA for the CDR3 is TGTGCCAGCAGCTTAGTCCCCTCAGGGTCCTCTGGAAACACCATATATTTT.

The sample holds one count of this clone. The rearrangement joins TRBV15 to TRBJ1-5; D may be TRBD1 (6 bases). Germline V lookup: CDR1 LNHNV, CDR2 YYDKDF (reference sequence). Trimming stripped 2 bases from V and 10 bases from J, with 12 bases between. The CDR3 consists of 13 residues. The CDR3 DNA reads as TGTGCCACCAGCAGAAAAGCAGGGGACCCCCAGCATTTT. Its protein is CATSRKAGDPQHF.

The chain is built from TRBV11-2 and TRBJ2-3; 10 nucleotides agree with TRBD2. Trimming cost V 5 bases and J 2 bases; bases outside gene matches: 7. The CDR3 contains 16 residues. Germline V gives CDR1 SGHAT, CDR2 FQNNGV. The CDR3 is CASSNGLAENTDTQYF. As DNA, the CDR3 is TGTGCCAGCAGCAACGGACTAGCGGAAAACACAGATACGCAGTATTTT.

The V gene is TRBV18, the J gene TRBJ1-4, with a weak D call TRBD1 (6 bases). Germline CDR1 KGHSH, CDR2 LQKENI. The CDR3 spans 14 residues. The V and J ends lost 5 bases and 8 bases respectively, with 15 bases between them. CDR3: CASSSPGQPEKLFF. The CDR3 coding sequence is TGTGCCAGCTCAAGTCCCGGACAGCCAGAAAAACTGTTTTTT.

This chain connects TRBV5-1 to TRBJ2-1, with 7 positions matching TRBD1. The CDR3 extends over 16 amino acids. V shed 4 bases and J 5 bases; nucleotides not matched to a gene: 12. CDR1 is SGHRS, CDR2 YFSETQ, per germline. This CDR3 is CASSLEPGQLNNEQFF. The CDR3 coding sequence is TGCGCCAGCAGCCTCGAACCGGGACAGCTTAACAATGAGCAGTTCTTC.

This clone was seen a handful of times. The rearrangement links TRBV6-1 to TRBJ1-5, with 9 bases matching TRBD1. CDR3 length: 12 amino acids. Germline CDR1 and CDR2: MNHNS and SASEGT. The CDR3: CTCRDRDQPQHF. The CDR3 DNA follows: TGTACGTGTAGGGACAGGGATCAGCCCCAGCATTTT.

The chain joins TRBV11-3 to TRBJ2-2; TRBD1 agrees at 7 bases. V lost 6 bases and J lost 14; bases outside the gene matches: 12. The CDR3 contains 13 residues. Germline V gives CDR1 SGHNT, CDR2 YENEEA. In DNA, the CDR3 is TGTGCCAGCAGTTTCCAGGGGGACCCCAGACTGTTTTTT. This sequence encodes CASSFQGDPRLFF.

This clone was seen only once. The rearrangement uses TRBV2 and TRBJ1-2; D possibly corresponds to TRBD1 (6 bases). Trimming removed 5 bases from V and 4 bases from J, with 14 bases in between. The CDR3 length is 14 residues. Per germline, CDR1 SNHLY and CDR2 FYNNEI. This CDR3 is CASSLNRESYGYTF. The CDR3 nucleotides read TGTGCCAGCAGTCTCAACAGGGAGAGCTATGGCTACACCTTC.

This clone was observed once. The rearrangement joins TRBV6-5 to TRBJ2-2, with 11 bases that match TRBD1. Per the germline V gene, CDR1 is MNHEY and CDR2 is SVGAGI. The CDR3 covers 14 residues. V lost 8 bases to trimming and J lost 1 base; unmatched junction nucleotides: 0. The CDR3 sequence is CASGTGGNTGELFF. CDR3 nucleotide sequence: TGTGCCAGCGGGACAGGGGGGAACACCGGGGAGCTGTTTTTT.

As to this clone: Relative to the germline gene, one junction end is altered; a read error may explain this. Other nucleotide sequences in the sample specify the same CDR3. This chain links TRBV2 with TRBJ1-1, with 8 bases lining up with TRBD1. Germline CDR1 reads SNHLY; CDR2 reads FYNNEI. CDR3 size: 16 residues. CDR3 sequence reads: CASSERGDRGNTEAFF. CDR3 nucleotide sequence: TGTGCCAGCAGTGAGAGGGGTGACAGGGGTAACACTGAGGCTTTCTTT.

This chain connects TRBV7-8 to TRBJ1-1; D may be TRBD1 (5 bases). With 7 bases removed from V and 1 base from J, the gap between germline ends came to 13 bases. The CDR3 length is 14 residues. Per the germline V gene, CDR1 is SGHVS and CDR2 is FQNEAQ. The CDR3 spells CASTAGPRNTEAFF. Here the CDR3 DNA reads TGTGCCAGCACAGCGGGACCAAGGAACACTGAAGCTTTCTTT.

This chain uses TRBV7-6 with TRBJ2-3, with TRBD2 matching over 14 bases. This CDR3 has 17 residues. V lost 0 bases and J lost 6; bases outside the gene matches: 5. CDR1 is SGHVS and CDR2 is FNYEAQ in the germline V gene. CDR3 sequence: CASSLAGLAGAWDTQYF. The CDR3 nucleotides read TGTGCCAGCAGCTTAGCGGGACTAGCGGGAGCGTGGGATACGCAGTATTTT.

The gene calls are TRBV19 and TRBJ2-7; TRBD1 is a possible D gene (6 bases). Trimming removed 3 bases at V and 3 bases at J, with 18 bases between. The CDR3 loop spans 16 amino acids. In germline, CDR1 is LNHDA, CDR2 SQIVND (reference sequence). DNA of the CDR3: TGTGCCAGTAGTATTACAGGGTTAGGAAGATTCTACGAGCAGTACTTC. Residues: CASSITGLGRFYEQYF.

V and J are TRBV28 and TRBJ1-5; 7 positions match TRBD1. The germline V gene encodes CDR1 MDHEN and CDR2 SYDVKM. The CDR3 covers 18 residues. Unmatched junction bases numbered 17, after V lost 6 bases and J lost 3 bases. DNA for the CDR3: TGTGCCAGCAGAACTCACGGGGGACAGTCCCAATCCAATCAGCCCCAGCATTTT. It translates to CASRTHGGQSQSNQPQHF.

The CDR3 coding sequence is TGCGCCAGCAGCTTGACCCGGACAGGCCAAGAGACCCAGTACTTC. Translated: CASSLTRTGQETQYF. The chain is built from TRBV5-1 and TRBJ2-5; 7 bases fit TRBD1. Germline V gene lookup returns CDR1 SGHRS and CDR2 YFSETQ. The CDR3 has 15 residues. Trimming removed 1 base from V and 1 base from J; junction bases left unmatched: 4.

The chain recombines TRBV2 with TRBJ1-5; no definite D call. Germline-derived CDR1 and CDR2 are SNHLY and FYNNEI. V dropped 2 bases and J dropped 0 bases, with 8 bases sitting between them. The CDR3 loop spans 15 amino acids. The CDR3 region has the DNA TGTGCCAGCAGTGAAATCCGGGGTAGCAATCAGCCCCAGCATTTT. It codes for CASSEIRGSNQPQHF.

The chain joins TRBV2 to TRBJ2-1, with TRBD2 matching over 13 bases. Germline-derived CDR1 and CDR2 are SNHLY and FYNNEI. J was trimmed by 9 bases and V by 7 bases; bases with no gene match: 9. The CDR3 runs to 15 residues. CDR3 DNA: TGTGCCAGCACTGGGGGGACTAGCGGGATATCTGAGCAGTTCTTC. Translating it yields CASTGGTSGISEQFF.

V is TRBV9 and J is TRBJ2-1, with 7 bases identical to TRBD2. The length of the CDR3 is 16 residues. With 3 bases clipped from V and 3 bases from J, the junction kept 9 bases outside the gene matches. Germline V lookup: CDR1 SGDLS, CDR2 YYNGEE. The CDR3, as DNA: TGTGCCAGCAGCGCCTCGACTAGCCCTCGCTACAATGAGCAGTTCTTC. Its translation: CASSASTSPRYNEQFF.

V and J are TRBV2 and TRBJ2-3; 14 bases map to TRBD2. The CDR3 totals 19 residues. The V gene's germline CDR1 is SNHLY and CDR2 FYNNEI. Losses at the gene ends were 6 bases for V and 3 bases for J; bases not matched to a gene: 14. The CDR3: CASRGLAGDKGFRTDTQYF. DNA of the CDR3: TGTGCCAGCAGGGGACTAGCGGGAGATAAAGGCTTTAGGACAGATACGCAGTATTTT.

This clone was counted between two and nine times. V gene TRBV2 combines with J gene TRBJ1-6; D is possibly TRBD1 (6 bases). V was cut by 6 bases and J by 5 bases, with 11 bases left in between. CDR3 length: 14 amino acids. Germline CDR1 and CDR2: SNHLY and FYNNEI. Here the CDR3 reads CASSFDRHNSPLHF. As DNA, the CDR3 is TGTGCCAGCAGCTTCGACAGGCATAATTCACCCCTCCACTTT.

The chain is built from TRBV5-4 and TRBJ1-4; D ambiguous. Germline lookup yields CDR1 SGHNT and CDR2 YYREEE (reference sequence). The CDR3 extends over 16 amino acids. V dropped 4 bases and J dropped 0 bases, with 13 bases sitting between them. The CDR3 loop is CASSQNGGTTNEKLFF. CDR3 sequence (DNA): TGTGCCAGCAGCCAAAACGGCGGGACAACTAATGAAAAACTGTTTTTT.

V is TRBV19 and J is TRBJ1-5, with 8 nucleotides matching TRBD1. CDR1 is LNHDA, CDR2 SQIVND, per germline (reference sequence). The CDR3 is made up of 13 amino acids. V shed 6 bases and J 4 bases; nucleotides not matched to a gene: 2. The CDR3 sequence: CASSRQGNQPQHF. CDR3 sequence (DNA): TGTGCCAGTAGCCGACAGGGGAATCAGCCCCAGCATTTT.

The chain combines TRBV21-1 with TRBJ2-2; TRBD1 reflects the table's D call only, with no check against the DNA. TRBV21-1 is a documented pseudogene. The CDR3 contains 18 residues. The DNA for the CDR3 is TGTGCCAGCAGCAAAGGCATTAGGGGACAGGGGAACACCGGGGAGCTGTTTTTT. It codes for CASSKGIRGQGNTGELFF.

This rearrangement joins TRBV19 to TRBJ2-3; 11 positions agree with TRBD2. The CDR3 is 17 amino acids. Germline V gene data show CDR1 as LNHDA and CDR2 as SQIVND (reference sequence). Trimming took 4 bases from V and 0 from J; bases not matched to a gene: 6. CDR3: CASSSGTSGPSTDTQYF. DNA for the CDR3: TGTGCCAGTAGTAGCGGGACTAGCGGTCCTAGCACAGATACGCAGTATTTT.

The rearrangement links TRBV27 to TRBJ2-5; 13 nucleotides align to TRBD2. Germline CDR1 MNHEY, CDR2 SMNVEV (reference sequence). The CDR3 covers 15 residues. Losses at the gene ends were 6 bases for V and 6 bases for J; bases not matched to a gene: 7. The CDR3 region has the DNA TGTGCCAGCAGGAAGAGGACTAGCGGGAGTAAGACCCAGTACTTC. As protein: CASRKRTSGSKTQYF.

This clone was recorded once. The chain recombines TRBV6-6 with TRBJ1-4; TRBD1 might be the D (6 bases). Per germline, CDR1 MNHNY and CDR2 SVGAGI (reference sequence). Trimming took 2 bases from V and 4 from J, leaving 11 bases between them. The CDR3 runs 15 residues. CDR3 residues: CASSYGQNFNEKLFF. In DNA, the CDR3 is TGTGCCAGCAGTTACGGACAGAACTTTAATGAAAAACTGTTTTTT.